The next 8 T cell receptor beta chains were all read from a single sample in a study of shared clonotypes between healthy human individuals. Sequencing was performed with immunoSEQ multiplex PCR; in TCRdb, only in-frame clones are kept and a portion is missing. The table records about 1.5 million clones, roughly 97% of them present only once. Input material: naive CD4+ T cells sorted from blood. The subset is: CD45RA+ positively selected. The receptors derive from a man younger than 40 in good health.

The chain recombines TRBV7-2 with TRBJ2-2; D not resolved. The CDR3 consists of 15 residues. Trimming left V 3 bases short and J 3 bases short, with 11 bases between. Germline V gene data show CDR1 as SGHTA and CDR2 as FQGNSA. CDR3 nucleotides: TGTGCCAGCAGCTTGGTTGCAGATTACACCGGGGAGCTGTTTTTT. Amino acid sequence: CASSLVADYTGELFF.

The chain links TRBV5-5 to TRBJ2-6; D remains unclear. Germline V gene sequence: CDR1 SGHKS, CDR2 YYEKEE (reference sequence). V was cut by 3 bases and J by 0 bases, with 10 bases left in between. This CDR3 has 16 residues. CDR3 amino acids: CASSYQANSGANVLTF. CDR3 nucleotides: TGTGCCAGCAGCTATCAGGCGAACTCTGGGGCCAACGTCCTGACTTTC.

This clone was counted between two and nine times. CDR3 region: CAISERSTGELFF. CDR3 nucleotides: TGTGCCATCAGTGAGAGAAGCACCGGGGAGCTGTTTTTT. J is TRBJ2-2 and V is TRBV10-3; unclear D gene. Trimming removed 2 bases at V and 4 bases at J, with 5 bases between. CDR3 size: 13 residues. Germline assignment: CDR1 ENHRY and CDR2 SYGVKD.

The chain couples TRBV28 to TRBJ2-4; D is unclear. CDR3 length equals 13 residues. Germline V gene data show CDR1 as MDHEN and CDR2 as SYDVKM. The ends were cut back, 6 bases at V and 1 base at J, with 7 bases in the middle. Here the CDR3 DNA reads TGTGCCAGCAGAAGGTCCGCCAAAAACATTCAGTACTTC. Its protein is CASRRSAKNIQYF.

The gene calls are TRBV1 and TRBJ1-5. TRBV1 is a documented pseudogene. CDR3 length: 11 amino acids. CDR3 nucleotides: TGCACCAGCAGCCCCCATCAGCCCCAGCATTTT. Protein: CTSSPHQPQHF.

This rearrangement joins TRBV11-2 to TRBJ1-5; 8 bases align to TRBD1. This CDR3 is built from 14 residues. Germline V gene sequence: CDR1 SGHAT, CDR2 FQNNGV. With V trimmed by 5 bases and J by 9 bases, 9 bases remained unmatched. CDR3 sequence reads: CASSPDRALRPQHF. CDR3 in DNA: TGTGCCAGCAGCCCGGACAGGGCTCTACGGCCCCAGCATTTT. The variable domain in full, completed from reference TRBV11-2 and TRBJ1-5, reads EAGVAQSPRYKIIEKRQSVAFWCNPISGHATLYWYQQILGQGPKLLIQFQNNGVVDDSQLPKDRFSAERLKGVDSTLKIQPAKLEDSAVYLCASSPDRALRPQHFGDGTRLSIL.

The chain combines TRBV5-1 with TRBJ2-1; TRBD1 or TRBD2 may be the D gene (5 bases each). The CDR3 consists of 16 residues. Trimming cost V 4 bases and J 4 bases, with 18 bases left between them. The germline V gene encodes CDR1 SGHRS and CDR2 YFSETQ. The CDR3 protein is CASSPSGSGDYNEQFF. CDR3 DNA sequence: TGCGCCAGCAGCCCCTCAGGGAGTGGGGATTACAATGAGCAGTTCTTC.

The chain carries TRBV25-1 and TRBJ2-1; the D gene is possibly TRBD2 (5 bases). CDR1 is MGHDK, CDR2 SYGVNS, per germline. Trimming removed 4 bases from V and 13 bases from J, with 14 bases in between. The CDR3 consists of 12 residues. CDR3 region: CASSGPEGSQFF. The CDR3, as DNA: TGTGCCAGCAGTGGCCCTGAGGGCTCCCAGTTCTTC.